This TCR beta chain is from a study of T cell responses to AZD1222 COVID-19 vaccine. Study-level findings and limits: Of the AZD1222 recipients, only 5 or 6 were seropositive at baseline. Nearly half of the spike-specific TCRs reportedly recognize variant regions that carry no mutations. Spike-specific TCR breadth and depth both grew after two AZD1222 doses.

This CDR3 is built from 14 residues. Trimming took 2 bases from V and 2 from J; bases not matched to a gene: 3. Germline V gene lookup returns CDR1 GTSNPN and CDR2 SVGIG (reference sequence). Method: immunoSEQ multiplex PCR; TCRdb's copy keeps in-frame clones and lacks some. The sample holds roughly 100,000 clones, roughly 80% seen once. This clone was detected only once. Its antigen is currently unknown. The sample consisted of peripheral blood, taken on day 0 of AZD1222 vaccination. This receptor was identified in an adult in good health. The chain combines TRBV30 with TRBJ2-1, with 7 bases that match TRBD2. CDR3 coding DNA: TGTGCCTGGAGTATCGGGGGGACCTACAATGAGCAGTTCTTC. It translates to CAWSIGGTYNEQFF.